This T cell receptor beta chain was recorded in a study of tumor and adjacent non-tumor tissue in lung cancer. No cell sorting was done before RNA was extracted from the tissue. More than 3 cm separated this lung sample from the edge of the tumor. CDR1 and CDR2 (germline): MNHEY, SVGEGT. This CDR3 region has 12 residues. Details on this clonotype: The junction departs from the called germline gene at one end, perhaps through a read error.

Three rounds of nested PCR, following a modified ARM-PCR protocol, produced the TCRbeta library. TCRdb itself ran the multiplex PCR reads through MiXCR, one entry per CDR3 protein. The sample contains about 110,000 distinct CDR3 sequences, 62% of which appear only once. The TCR was taken from a man in his sixties with non-small cell lung cancer. The rearrangement uses TRBV6-2 or TRBV6-3 and TRBJ2-1, with D possibly matching TRBD2 (6 bases). The sequenced material came from distant non-tumor lung tissue. CDR3 protein: CASSLRGNEQFF. The CDR3 bases are TGTGCCAGCAGTTTACGGGGGAATGAACAGTTCTTC.